This TCR beta chain was captured by sequencing in a study of blood T cell repertoires in COVID-19. This clone was found once. This CDR3 has 16 amino acids. Germline CDR1 LNHDA, CDR2 SQIVND (reference sequence). The V gene end was trimmed by 6 bases and the J gene end by 2 bases; junction bases not matched to a gene: 8. Authors' analysis steps: Estimation of nucleated cell counts was performed using reference gene primer amplification. The data were produced by immunoSEQ multiplex PCR, yet TCRdb's version contains in-frame clones alone and is incomplete. V, J and clone size reflect that table, while D and trimming were determined from the DNA. The sample records under 500,000 clones, roughly 89% being singletons.

This TCR was recovered from a woman in her 30s with acute or convalescent COVID-19. Sample: peripheral blood. The V gene is TRBV19, the J gene TRBJ1-4, with 8 nucleotides matching TRBD1. In DNA form, the CDR3 reads TGTGCCAGTAGAGCGACAGGGGTTATTACTAATGAAAAACTGTTTTTT. Protein product: CASRATGVITNEKLFF.